One sample yielded the 8 T cell receptor beta chains listed below, sequenced in a study of shared clonotypes between healthy human individuals. Some clones are missing from TCRdb's copy, which holds only in-frame ones; the method was immunoSEQ multiplex PCR. This sample has 2 million to 2.5 million clones, with about 90% found just once. The sequenced material came from naive CD4+ T cells from PBMCs. Subset specified: CD45RA+ positively selected. The receptors originated from a man aged 18 to 29 in good health. Some clones in this sample may be carry-over from other donors' samples.

V usage is TRBV9 and J usage is TRBJ2-5; 10 nucleotides match TRBD1. Looked up from germline, CDR1 is SGDLS and CDR2 is YYNGEE. J was trimmed by 1 base and V by 3 bases; bases with no gene match: 6. The CDR3 runs to 16 residues. The DNA for the CDR3 is TGTGCCAGCAGCGGCCGGGACAGGGGTTTCCAAGAGACCCAGTACTTC. Its translation: CASSGRDRGFQETQYF.

This clone is a singleton in its sample. Other nucleotide sequences in the sample specify the same CDR3. The V and J genes are TRBV2 and TRBJ2-3; 9 bases match TRBD1. This CDR3 spans 13 amino acids. J was trimmed by 3 bases and V by 9 bases; bases with no gene match: 4. CDR1 is SNHLY, CDR2 FYNNEI, per germline. The CDR3 nucleotides are TGTGCCAGTCGGACAGGGGAAACAGATACGCAGTATTTT. Its translation is CASRTGETDTQYF.

V is TRBV5-4 and J is TRBJ2-3, with D perhaps matching TRBD2 (5 bases). The CDR3 sequence is 15 residues long. With 3 bases removed from V and 0 bases from J, the gap between germline ends came to 11 bases. Germline values: CDR1 SGHNT, CDR2 YYREEE (reference sequence). The CDR3 loop is CASSSYAGSTDTQYF. The CDR3 DNA sequence: TGTGCCAGCAGCTCATACGCGGGTAGCACAGATACGCAGTATTTT.

The V and J genes are TRBV27 and TRBJ2-2, with D unclear. V lost 3 bases and J 6 bases, leaving 14 bases between the germline ends. Germline CDR1 MNHEY, CDR2 SMNVEV (reference sequence). The CDR3 loop spans 15 amino acids. The DNA of the CDR3 is TGTGCCAGCAGTTTTGGTCTCCTCGCCCCCGGGGAGCTGTTTTTT. Protein: CASSFGLLAPGELFF.

J is TRBJ2-7 and V is TRBV29-1; D remains unclear. Germline CDR1 reads SQVTM; CDR2 reads ANQGSEA. Trimming pared 5 bases from V and 5 bases from J, leaving 10 bases between. The CDR3 has 11 amino acids. This chain's CDR3 is CSVIGRNEQYF. The CDR3 DNA is TGCAGCGTTATAGGACGCAACGAGCAGTACTTC.

The chain links TRBV7-9 to TRBJ1-2; 7 bases line up with TRBD1. J gave up 4 bases and V 3 bases, and 8 bases lay outside the gene matches. The CDR3 spans 15 residues. Germline V gene data show CDR1 as SEHNR and CDR2 as FQNEAQ (reference sequence). CDR3 amino acids: CASSLETGLGYGYTF. The DNA of the CDR3 is TGTGCCAGCAGCTTGGAGACAGGGTTAGGCTATGGCTACACCTTC.

This clone was observed once. The chain is built from TRBV5-1 and TRBJ1-4; 7 positions match TRBD1. Germline V gene sequence: CDR1 SGHRS, CDR2 YFSETQ. J lost 4 bases, V lost 4 bases, and 7 bases had no gene match. The CDR3 is 15 amino acids. The DNA for the CDR3 is TGCGCCAGCAGCCACGGGACAGTGTTTAATGAAAAACTGTTTTTT. This encodes CASSHGTVFNEKLFF.

Comment on this clone: Within the sample, other DNA sequences also encode this same CDR3. The chain employs TRBV20-1 and TRBJ2-7, with no clear D. The CDR3 consists of 11 residues. Trimming stripped 2 bases from V and 4 bases from J, with 6 bases between. The germline CDR1 and CDR2 sequences are DFQATT and SNEGSKA (reference sequence). The CDR3 coding sequence is TGCAGTGCTAGACCACAATACGAGCAGTACTTC. Its protein product is CSARPQYEQYF.